The 17 T cell receptor beta chains below come from one sample, sequenced in a study of OX40 agonist ivuxolimab in advanced cancers. TCRdb's table, derived via immunoSEQ multiplex PCR, lists solely in-frame clones and lacks some. The sample has over 100,000 clones, 85% to 95% seen once. Sequenced here: CD4+ or CD8+ T cells sorted from blood, sampled in a trial of the OX40 agonist ivuxolimab. The receptors shown here come from an adult with an advanced solid tumor such as melanoma, head and neck, liver or kidney cancer.

The DNA for the CDR3 is TGCGCCAGCAGCCAAGAACCTAAGAAGGGGGCGTACTATGGCTACACCTTC. Protein product: CASSQEPKKGAYYGYTF. The genes are TRBV4-3 and TRBJ1-2, with 7 positions matching TRBD1. In germline, CDR1 is LGHNA, CDR2 YSLEER. V lost 0 bases, J lost 3 bases, and 10 bases stayed unmatched. There are 17 residues in the CDR3.

The J gene is TRBJ2-7, the V gene TRBV6-4; no definite D call. Per the germline V gene, CDR1 is MRHNA and CDR2 is SNTAGT. The V and J ends lost 0 bases and 4 bases respectively, with 13 bases between them. This CDR3 region has 15 residues. The CDR3 loop is CASSDSLGPSYEQYF. The CDR3 DNA reads as TGTGCCAGCAGTGACTCACTTGGACCCAGTTACGAGCAGTACTTC.

The chain carries TRBV6-5 and TRBJ1-5; D is undetermined. Germline CDR1 and CDR2: MNHEY and SVGAGI. The CDR3 has 13 residues. V lost 2 bases to trimming and J lost 7 bases, with 9 bases between them. The CDR3, as DNA: TGTGCCAGCAGTTACGGTGCGTTCCAGCCCCAGCATTTT. Protein product: CASSYGAFQPQHF.

The rearrangement links TRBV11-2 to TRBJ2-1; 12 nucleotides align to TRBD2. The CDR3 has 15 residues. V was clipped by 5 bases and J by 4 bases; unmatched bases: 3. Germline values: CDR1 SGHAT, CDR2 FQNNGV. CDR3 amino acids: CASSAGTSGYNEQFF. CDR3 sequence (DNA): TGTGCCAGCAGCGCCGGGACTAGCGGGTACAATGAGCAGTTCTTC.

The V and J genes are TRBV9 and TRBJ2-7; 8 nucleotides match TRBD1. The trim removed 4 bases at V and 0 bases at J, leaving 6 bases unmatched. CDR3 size: 15 residues. Germline loops: CDR1 SGDLS, CDR2 YYNGEE. This CDR3 reads CASSPYGQGSYEQYF. Written as DNA, the CDR3 is TGTGCCAGCAGCCCTTATGGACAGGGCTCCTACGAGCAGTACTTC.

This chain connects TRBV6-5 to TRBJ1-6, with D unclear. The V and J ends lost 1 base and 6 bases respectively, with 10 bases between them. Germline CDR1 reads MNHEY; CDR2 reads SVGAGI. This CDR3 spans 15 amino acids. The CDR3 bases are TGTGCCAGCAGTTACTGGGCAGGAACTAATTCACCCCTCCACTTT. Encoded protein: CASSYWAGTNSPLHF.

This chain uses TRBV7-9 with TRBJ2-5, with D maybe TRBD2 (6 bases). V lost 8 bases and J 2 bases, leaving 21 bases between the germline ends. Germline V lookup: CDR1 SEHNR, CDR2 FQNEAQ (reference sequence). This CDR3 has 16 amino acids. The CDR3 reads CASYPGVLARQETQYF. CDR3 sequence (DNA): TGTGCCAGCTACCCTGGGGTGCTAGCGCGACAAGAGACCCAGTACTTC.

This chain connects TRBV2 to TRBJ2-7, with D perhaps TRBD1 (5 bases). The CDR3 totals 14 residues. Deletions cut 2 bases from V and 11 bases from J, with 19 bases between. In germline, CDR1 is SNHLY, CDR2 FYNNEI. The CDR3 sequence is CASSEWSGSGLKYF. The CDR3 region has the DNA TGTGCCAGCAGTGAATGGAGTGGGTCAGGGCTCAAGTACTTC. The full variable domain, with the rest looked up from reference TRBV2 and TRBJ2-7, is EPEVTQTPSHQVTQMGQEVILRCVPISNHLYFYWYRQILGQKVEFLVSFYNNEISEKSEIFDDQFSVERPDGSNFTLKIRSTKLEDSAMYFCASSEWSGSGLKYFGPGTRLTVT.

This clone was detected only once. The chain recombines TRBV5-4 with TRBJ2-2, with 11 bases that match TRBD1. The germline CDR1 and CDR2 sequences are SGHNT and YYREEE (reference sequence). V lost 2 bases and J lost 4; bases outside the gene matches: 7. This CDR3 has 17 residues. CDR3 coding DNA: TGTGCCAGCAGCTTCGGGACAGGGGGTTCGGGCACCGGGGAGCTGTTTTTT. Its translation: CASSFGTGGSGTGELFF.

The J gene is TRBJ2-2, the V gene TRBV10-3, with D perhaps TRBD1 or TRBD2 (5 bases each). Germline CDR1 is ENHRY and CDR2 is SYGVKD. V was cut by 9 bases and J by 4 bases, with 12 bases left in between. The CDR3 is made up of 13 amino acids. CDR3 in amino acids: CAMTGQSTGELFF. The CDR3 DNA reads TGTGCCATGACGGGGCAGAGCACCGGGGAGCTGTTTTTT.

V gene TRBV14 combines with J gene TRBJ2-1; 7 bases match TRBD2. There are 14 residues in the CDR3. The germline V gene has CDR1 SGHDN and CDR2 FVKESK. V trimming: 4 bases; J trimming: 14 bases; junction bases outside the gene matches: 14. CDR3 region: CASSRLVERGNEFF. The CDR3 DNA reads as TGTGCCAGCAGCCGACTAGTCGAGCGGGGAAACGAGTTCTTC.

J is TRBJ2-1 and V is TRBV5-5; D gene uncertain. Trimming pared 0 bases from V and 3 bases from J, leaving 10 bases between. CDR1 is SGHKS and CDR2 is YYEKEE in the germline V gene (reference sequence). This CDR3 contains 15 residues. The DNA of the CDR3 is TGTGCCAGCAGCTTGGACGGTGAATTCTACAATGAGCAGTTCTTC. Amino acid sequence: CASSLDGEFYNEQFF.

This chain connects TRBV9 to TRBJ2-1, with 10 positions matching TRBD2. After removal of 0 bases from V and 4 bases from J, the junction contained 4 bases not matched to a gene. Germline loops: CDR1 SGDLS, CDR2 YYNGEE. The CDR3 sequence is 16 residues long. CDR3 amino acids: CASSVDRTSGYNEQFF. Written as DNA, the CDR3 is TGTGCCAGCAGCGTAGATAGGACTAGCGGTTACAATGAGCAGTTCTTC.

The chain couples TRBV7-2 to TRBJ1-6; D perhaps matches TRBD1 (6 bases). Germline V gene data show CDR1 as SGHTA and CDR2 as FQGNSA. The CDR3 is 15 residues long. Trimming left V 5 bases short and J 7 bases short, with 15 bases between. The DNA of the CDR3 is TGTGCCAGCAGCCAGAACAGGGCCGGGAATTCACCCCTCCACTTT. Translation gives CASSQNRAGNSPLHF.

V and J are TRBV6-7 and TRBJ1-2; D ambiguous. TRBV6-7 is an open reading frame whose function is uncertain. The CDR3 has 16 amino acids. The V gene lost 9 bases and the J gene lost 0 bases, with 20 bases spanning the gap. The CDR3 loop reads CARQNRAEFPNYGYTF. DNA of the CDR3: TGTGCCAGACAAAACCGGGCTGAATTCCCTAACTATGGCTACACCTTC.

The chain uses TRBV6-6 and TRBJ1-3; maybe TRBD1 (5 bases). CDR3 size: 14 residues. The germline V and J ends were trimmed by 0 bases and 8 bases, with 11 bases remaining between them. From germline, CDR1 is MNHNY and CDR2 SVGAGI (reference sequence). Here the CDR3 DNA reads TGTGCCAGCAGTTACTCCCTACCGGGGGACACCATATATTTT. This encodes CASSYSLPGDTIYF.

DNA of the CDR3: TGTGCCAGCAGTCGAGCAGGGTCTTGGGACTATGGCTACACCTTC. Translated, it gives CASSRAGSWDYGYTF. The genes are TRBV6-7 and TRBJ1-2, with D perhaps TRBD1 (5 bases). TRBV6-7 is an ORF; its function is uncertain. The CDR3 covers 15 residues. The germline V and J ends were trimmed by 5 bases and 3 bases, with 16 bases remaining between them.